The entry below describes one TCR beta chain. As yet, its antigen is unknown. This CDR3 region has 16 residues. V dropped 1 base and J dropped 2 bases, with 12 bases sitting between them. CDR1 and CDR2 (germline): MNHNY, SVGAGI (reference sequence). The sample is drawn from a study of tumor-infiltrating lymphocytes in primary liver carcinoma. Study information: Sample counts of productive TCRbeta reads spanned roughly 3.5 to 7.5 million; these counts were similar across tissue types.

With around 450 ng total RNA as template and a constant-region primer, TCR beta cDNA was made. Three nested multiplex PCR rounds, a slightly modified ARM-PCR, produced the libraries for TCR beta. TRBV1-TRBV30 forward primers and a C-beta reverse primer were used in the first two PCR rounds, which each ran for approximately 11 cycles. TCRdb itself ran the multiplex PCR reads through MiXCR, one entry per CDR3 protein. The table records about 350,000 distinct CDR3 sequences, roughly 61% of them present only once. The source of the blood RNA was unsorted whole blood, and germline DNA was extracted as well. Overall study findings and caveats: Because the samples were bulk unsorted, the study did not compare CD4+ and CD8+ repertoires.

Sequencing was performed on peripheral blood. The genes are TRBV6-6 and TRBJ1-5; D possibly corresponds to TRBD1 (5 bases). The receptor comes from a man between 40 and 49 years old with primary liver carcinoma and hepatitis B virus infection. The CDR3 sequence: CASSYLSGGGNQPQHF. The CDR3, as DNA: TGTGCCAGCAGTTACTTGTCAGGAGGGGGCAATCAGCCCCAGCATTTT.